The clone carrying this T cell receptor (beta chain) came up a few times. The sample belongs to a study of patients and donors after allogeneic stem cell transplantation. From the RT-PCR reads, TCRdb called clonotypes with MiXCR, one entry per CDR3 protein. The table lists about a million distinct CDR3 sequences, about 20% of them singletons, with 5% to 7.5% in the top ten. This CDR3 has 12 residues. J lost 6 bases, V lost 8 bases, and 9 bases had no gene match. Germline assignment: CDR1 DFQATT and CDR2 SNEGSKA (reference sequence). The rearrangement joins TRBV20-1 to TRBJ2-7, with 8 bases lining up with TRBD2. The source of this sequence is a human donor who was either an allogeneic HSCT recipient or a stem cell or donor lymphocyte infusion donor (not recorded which). It is not recorded whose cells these are; they may come from a transplant donor. Sequenced input: blood, either unsorted or a sorted T cell fraction (not recorded which). CDR3 DNA sequence: TGCAGTCCAGCGGGGGTAGGCCTCGAGCAGTACTTC. Protein sequence: CSPAGVGLEQYF.